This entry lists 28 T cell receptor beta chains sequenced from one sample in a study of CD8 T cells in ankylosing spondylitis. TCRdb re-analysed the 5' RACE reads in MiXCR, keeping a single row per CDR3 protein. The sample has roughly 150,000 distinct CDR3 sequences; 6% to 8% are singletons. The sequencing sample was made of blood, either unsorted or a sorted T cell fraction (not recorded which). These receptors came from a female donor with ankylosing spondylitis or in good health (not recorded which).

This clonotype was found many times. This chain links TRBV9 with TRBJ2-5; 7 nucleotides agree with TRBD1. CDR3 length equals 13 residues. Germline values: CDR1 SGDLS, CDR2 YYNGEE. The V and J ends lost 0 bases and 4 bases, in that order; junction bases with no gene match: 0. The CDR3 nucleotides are TGTGCCAGCAGCGTAGACAGGGGAGAGACCCAGTACTTC. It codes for CASSVDRGETQYF. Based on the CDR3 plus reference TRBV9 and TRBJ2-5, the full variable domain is DSGVTQTPKHLITATGQRVTLRCSPRSGDLSVYWYQQSLDQGLQFLIQYYNGEERAKGNILERFSAQQFPDLHSELNLSSLELGDSALYFCASSVDRGETQYFGPGTRLLVL.

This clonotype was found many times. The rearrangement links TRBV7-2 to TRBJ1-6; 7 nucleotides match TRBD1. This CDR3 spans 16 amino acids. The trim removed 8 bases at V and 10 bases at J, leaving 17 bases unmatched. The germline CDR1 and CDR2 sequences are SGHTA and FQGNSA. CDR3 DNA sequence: TGTGCCAGCTGCCTCGCGCAGGGGGGATTTGTATCACCCCTCCACTTT. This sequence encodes CASCLAQGGFVSPLHF.

CDR3 sequence: CSARGQGARSDTQYF. The CDR3, as DNA: TGCAGTGCTAGGGGGCAGGGGGCGCGGTCAGATACGCAGTATTTT. The chain employs TRBV20-1 and TRBJ2-3; 8 bases line up with TRBD1. The CDR3 extends over 15 amino acids. Germline CDR1 and CDR2: DFQATT and SNEGSKA (reference sequence). V dropped 3 bases and J dropped 4; count of bases not matched to a gene: 9.

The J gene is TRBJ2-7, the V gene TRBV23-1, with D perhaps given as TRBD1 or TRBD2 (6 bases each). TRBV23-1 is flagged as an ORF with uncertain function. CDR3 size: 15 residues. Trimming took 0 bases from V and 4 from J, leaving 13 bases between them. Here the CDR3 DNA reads TGCGCCAGCAGTCAATCGGTGGGGGGCGAGTACGAGCAGTACTTC. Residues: CASSQSVGGEYEQYF.

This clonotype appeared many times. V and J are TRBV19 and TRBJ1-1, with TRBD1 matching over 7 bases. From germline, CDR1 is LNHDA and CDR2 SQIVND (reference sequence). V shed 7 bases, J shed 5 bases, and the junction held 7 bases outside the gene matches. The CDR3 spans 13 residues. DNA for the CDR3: TGTGCCAGTACCCAGGGGGGCGAGACTGAAGCTTTCTTT. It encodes CASTQGGETEAFF. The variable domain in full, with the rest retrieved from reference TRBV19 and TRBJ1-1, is DGGITQSPKYLFRKEGQNVTLSCEQNLNHDAMYWYRQDPGQGLRLIYYSQIVNDFQKGDIAEGYSVSREKKESFPLTVTSAQKNPTAFYLCASTQGGETEAFFGQGTRLTVV.

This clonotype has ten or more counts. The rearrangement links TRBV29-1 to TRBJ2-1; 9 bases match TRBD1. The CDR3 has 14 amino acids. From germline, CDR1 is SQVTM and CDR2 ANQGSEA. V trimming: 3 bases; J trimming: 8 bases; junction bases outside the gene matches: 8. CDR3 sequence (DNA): TGCAGCGTTGACCGGGACAGGGTTGGTCATGAGCAGTTCTTC. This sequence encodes CSVDRDRVGHEQFF.

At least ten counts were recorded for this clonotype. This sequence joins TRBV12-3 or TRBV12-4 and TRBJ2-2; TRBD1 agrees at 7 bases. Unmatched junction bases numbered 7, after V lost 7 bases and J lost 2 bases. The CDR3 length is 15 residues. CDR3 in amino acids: CASKATGFNTGELFF. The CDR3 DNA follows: TGTGCCAGCAAGGCGACAGGGTTTAACACCGGGGAGCTGTTTTTT.

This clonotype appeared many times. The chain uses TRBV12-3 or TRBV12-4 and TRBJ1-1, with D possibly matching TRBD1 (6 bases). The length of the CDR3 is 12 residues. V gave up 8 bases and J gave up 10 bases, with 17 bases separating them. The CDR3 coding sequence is TGTGCCAGCGCTCTATTAGGCAGGGGAGCTTTCTTT. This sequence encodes CASALLGRGAFF.

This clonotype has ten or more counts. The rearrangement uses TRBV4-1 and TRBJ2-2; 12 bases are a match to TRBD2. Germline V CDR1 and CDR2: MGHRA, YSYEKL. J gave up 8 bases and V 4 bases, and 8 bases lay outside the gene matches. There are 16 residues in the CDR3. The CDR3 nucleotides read TGCGCCAGCAGCCGCTCTAGCGGGGGGGTCGCGGGGGAGCTGTTTTTT. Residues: CASSRSSGGVAGELFF.

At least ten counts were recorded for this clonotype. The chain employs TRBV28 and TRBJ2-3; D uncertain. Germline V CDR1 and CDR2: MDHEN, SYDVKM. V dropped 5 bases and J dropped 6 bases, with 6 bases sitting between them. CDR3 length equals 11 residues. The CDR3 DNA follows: TGTGCCAGCAGTCCCCGGGATACGCAGTATTTT. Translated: CASSPRDTQYF.

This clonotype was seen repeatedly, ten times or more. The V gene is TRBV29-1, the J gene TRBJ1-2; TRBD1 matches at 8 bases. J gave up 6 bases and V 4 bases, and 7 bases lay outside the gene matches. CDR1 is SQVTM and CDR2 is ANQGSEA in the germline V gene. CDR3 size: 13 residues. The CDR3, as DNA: TGCAGCGTTGGATCAGGGGGCGAGGATGGCTACACCTTC. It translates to CSVGSGGEDGYTF.

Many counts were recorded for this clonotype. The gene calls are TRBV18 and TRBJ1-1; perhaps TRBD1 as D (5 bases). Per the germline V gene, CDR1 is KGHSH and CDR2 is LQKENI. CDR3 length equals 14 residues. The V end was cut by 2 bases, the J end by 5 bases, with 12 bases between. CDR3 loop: CASSPDRRGTEAFF. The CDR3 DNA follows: TGTGCCAGCTCACCAGACAGACGTGGTACTGAAGCTTTCTTT.

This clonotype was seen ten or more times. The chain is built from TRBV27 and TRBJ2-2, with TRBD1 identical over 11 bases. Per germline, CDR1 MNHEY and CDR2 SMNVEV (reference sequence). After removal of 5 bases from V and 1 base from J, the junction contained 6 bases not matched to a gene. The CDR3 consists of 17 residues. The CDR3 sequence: CASSKRTGGMNTGELFF. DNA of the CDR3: TGTGCCAGCAGTAAACGGACAGGGGGCATGAACACCGGGGAGCTGTTTTTT.

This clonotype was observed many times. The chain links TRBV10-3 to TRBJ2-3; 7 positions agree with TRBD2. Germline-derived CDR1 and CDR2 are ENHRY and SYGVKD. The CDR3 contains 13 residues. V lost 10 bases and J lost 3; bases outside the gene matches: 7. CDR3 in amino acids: CATSTSMTDTQYF. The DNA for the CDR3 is TGTGCCACCTCGACTAGCATGACAGATACGCAGTATTTT.

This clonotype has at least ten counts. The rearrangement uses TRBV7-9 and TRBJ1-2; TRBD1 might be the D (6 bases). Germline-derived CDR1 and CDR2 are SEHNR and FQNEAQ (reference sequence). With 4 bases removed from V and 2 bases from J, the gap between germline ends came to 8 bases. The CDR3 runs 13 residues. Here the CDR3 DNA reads TGTGCCAGCAGCTCCACAGGGAACTATGGCTACACCTTC. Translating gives CASSSTGNYGYTF.

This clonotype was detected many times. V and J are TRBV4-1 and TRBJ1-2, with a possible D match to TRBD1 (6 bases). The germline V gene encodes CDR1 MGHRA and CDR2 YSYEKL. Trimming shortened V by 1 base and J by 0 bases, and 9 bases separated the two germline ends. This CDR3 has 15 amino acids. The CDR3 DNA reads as TGCGCCAGCAGCCAAGGGCCAGGGGCTAACTATGGCTACACCTTC. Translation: CASSQGPGANYGYTF.

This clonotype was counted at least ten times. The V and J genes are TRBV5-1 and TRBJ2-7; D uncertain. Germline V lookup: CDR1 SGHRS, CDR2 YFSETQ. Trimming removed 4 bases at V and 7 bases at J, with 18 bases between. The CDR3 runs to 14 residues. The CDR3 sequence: CASSAINTESEQYF. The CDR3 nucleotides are TGCGCCAGCAGCGCCATAAACACGGAGAGTGAGCAGTACTTC.

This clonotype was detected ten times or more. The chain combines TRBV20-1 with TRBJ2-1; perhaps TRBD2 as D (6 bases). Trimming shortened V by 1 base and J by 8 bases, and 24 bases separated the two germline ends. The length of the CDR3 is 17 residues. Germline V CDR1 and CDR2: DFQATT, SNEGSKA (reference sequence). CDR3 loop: CSARVNPGTRTNDEQFF. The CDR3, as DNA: TGCAGTGCTAGAGTCAACCCCGGGACCCGGACTAACGATGAGCAGTTCTTC.

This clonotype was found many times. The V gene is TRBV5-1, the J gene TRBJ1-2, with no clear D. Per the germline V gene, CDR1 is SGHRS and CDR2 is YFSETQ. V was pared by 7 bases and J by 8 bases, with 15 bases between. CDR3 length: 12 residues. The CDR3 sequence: CASAGREPGYTF. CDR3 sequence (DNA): TGCGCCAGCGCCGGGCGGGAGCCGGGCTACACCTTC.

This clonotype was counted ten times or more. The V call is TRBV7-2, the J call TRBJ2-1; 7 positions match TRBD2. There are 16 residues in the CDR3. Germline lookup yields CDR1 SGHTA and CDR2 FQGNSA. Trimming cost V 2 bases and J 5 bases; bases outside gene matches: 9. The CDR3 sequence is CASSLSGGGAHNEQFF. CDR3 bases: TGTGCCAGCAGCTTAAGCGGCGGGGGTGCGCACAATGAGCAGTTCTTC.

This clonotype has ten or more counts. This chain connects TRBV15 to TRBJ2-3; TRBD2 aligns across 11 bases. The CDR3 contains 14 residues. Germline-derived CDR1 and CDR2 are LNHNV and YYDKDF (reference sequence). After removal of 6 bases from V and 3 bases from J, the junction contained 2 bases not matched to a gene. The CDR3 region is CATSRTSGTDTQYF. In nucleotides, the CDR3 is TGTGCCACCAGTCGGACTAGCGGGACAGATACGCAGTATTTT. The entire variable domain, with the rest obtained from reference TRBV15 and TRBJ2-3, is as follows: DAMVIQNPRYQVTQFGKPVTLSCSQTLNHNVMYWYQQKSSQAPKLLFHYYDKDFNNEADTPDNFQSRRPNTSFCFLDIRSPGLGDTAMYLCATSRTSGTDTQYFGPGTRLTVL.

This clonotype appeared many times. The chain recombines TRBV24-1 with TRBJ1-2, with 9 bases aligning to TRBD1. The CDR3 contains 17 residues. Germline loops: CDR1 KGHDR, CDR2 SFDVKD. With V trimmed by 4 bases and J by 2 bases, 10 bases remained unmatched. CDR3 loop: CATSDPGQGSPNYGYTF. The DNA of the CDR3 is TGTGCCACCAGTGACCCCGGACAGGGGTCTCCGAACTATGGCTACACCTTC.

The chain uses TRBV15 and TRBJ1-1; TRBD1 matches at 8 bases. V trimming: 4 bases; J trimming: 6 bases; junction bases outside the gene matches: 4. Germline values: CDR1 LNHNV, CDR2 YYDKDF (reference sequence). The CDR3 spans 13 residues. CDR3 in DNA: TGTGCCACCAGCACCCGGACAGGGTCTGAAGCTTTCTTT. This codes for CATSTRTGSEAFF.

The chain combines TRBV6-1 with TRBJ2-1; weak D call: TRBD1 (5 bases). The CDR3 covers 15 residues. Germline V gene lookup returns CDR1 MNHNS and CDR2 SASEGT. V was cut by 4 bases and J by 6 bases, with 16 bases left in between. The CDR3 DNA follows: TGTGCCAGCAGTGCAGACAGAGTCAGATCCAATGAGCAGTTCTTC. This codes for CASSADRVRSNEQFF.

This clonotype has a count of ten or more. The CDR3 is CASSFGQRDTEAFF. CDR3 bases: TGTGCCAGCAGCTTCGGACAGAGGGACACTGAAGCTTTCTTT. V usage is TRBV5-6 and J usage is TRBJ1-1; D perhaps matches TRBD1 (6 bases). This CDR3 contains 14 residues. Between the trimmed V and J ends, which lost 2 bases and 3 bases, there was a span of 11 bases. Per germline, CDR1 SGHDT and CDR2 YYEEEE. Full variable domain (remainder filled in from reference TRBV5-6 and TRBJ1-1): DAGVTQSPTHLIKTRGQQVTLRCSPKSGHDTVSWYQQALGQGPQFIFQYYEEEERQRGNFPDRFSGHQFPNYSSELNVNALLLGDSALYLCASSFGQRDTEAFFGQGTRLTVV.

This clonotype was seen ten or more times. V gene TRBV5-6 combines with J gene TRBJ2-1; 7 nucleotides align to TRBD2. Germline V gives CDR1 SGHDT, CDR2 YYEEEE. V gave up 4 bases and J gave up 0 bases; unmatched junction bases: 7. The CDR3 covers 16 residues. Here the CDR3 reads CASSPRPGGSYNEQFF. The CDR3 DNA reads TGTGCCAGCAGCCCTCGTCCGGGGGGCTCCTACAATGAGCAGTTCTTC.

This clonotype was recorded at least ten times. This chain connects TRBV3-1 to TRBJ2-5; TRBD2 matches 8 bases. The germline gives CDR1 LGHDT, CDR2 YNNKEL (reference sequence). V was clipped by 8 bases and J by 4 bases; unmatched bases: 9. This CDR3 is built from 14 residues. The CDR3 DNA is TGTGCCAGCTCCCGAGCGGGGGTTGGAGAGACCCAGTACTTC. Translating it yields CASSRAGVGETQYF.

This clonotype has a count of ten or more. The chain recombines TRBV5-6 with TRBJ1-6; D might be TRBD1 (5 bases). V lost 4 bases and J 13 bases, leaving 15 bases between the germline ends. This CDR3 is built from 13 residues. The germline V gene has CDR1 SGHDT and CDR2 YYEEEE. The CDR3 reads CASSGGDVTPLHF. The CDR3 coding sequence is TGTGCCAGCAGCGGCGGGGACGTGACGCCCCTCCACTTT.